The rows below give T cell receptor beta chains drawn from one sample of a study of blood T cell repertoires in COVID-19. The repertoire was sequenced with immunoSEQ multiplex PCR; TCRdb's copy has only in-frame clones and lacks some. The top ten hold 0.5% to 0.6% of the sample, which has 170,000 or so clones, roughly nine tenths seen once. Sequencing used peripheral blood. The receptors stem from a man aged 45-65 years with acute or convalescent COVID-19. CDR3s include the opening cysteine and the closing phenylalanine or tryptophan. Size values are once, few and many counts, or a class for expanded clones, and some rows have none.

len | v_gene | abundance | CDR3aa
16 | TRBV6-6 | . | CASRRGEGRANTEAFF
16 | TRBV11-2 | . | CASSLERTGLYNEQFF
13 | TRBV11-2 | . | CASSSGTGAEAFF
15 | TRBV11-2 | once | CASSLDPRTPIGYTF
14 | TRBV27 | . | CASSLRSGDEKLFF
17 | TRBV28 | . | CASSHTVGTGVSQPQHF
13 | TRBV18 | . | CASSRVDGEKLFF
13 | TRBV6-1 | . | CAVGRASQETQYF
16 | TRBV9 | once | CASSSLGTSASYEQYF
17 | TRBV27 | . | CASSLRGSAGLGGELFF
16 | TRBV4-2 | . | CASSQLSGGPGNTIYF
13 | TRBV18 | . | CASSLGQTQPQHF
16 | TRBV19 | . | CASSITGGARGNEQFF
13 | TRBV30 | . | CACSGGATDTQYF
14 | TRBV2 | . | CASSKGQGPFLQHF
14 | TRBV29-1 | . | CSVSWTGGADTQYF
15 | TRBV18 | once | CASSPRDSMNTEAFF